The present entry profiles one TCR beta chain with its context. The data were taken from a study of blood T cell repertoires in COVID-19. Study-level information: The samples span acute and convalescent COVID-19 from the United States, Italy and Spain.

Adults between about 18 and 89 years of age took part from under 25 US areas. Original processing notes: Nucleated cell counts were estimated from reference gene primer amplification. Only in-frame clones appear in the TCRdb table, and some are missing; sequencing was by immunoSEQ multiplex PCR. V, J and clone size reflect that table, while D and trimming were determined from the DNA. The table lists roughly 220,000 clones, around 83% of them singletons, with approximately 1.3% in the top ten. CDR1 SNHLY and CDR2 FYNNEI come from the germline V gene. This CDR3 has 15 amino acids. After removal of 7 bases from V and 2 bases from J, the junction contained 11 bases not matched to a gene.

The source of this sequence is a woman in her thirties or forties with acute COVID-19. Source material: PBMCs or T cells enriched from blood (not recorded which). This chain connects TRBV2 to TRBJ2-7; TRBD2 agrees at 7 bases. This CDR3 reads CASTALASVTYEQYF. The CDR3 DNA reads TGTGCCAGCACCGCACTAGCGTCCGTCACCTACGAGCAGTACTTC.